This T cell receptor beta chain was sequenced during a study of blood T cells in healthy people across ages (dated by TCRdb to the mid-2010s). In terms of the full investigation: In model experiments, roughly one uniquely barcoded TCR beta cDNA molecule per two T cells was captured by template switching. The study measured age-related changes in TCR beta repertoire diversity using deep sequencing normalized with unique cDNA molecular identifiers. Two additional independent replicas of 1 million unique cDNA reads from the same blood draw were analyzed for two donors (one aged 18 to 30 and one aged 80 or older). Four age groups were formed from the donors: young (average approximately 15 years), middle-aged (approximately 40), aged (under 70) and long-lived (approximately 78). Overall study outcomes, separate from this receptor: Because profiling used bulk unsorted PBMCs, naive and antigen-experienced compartments could not be compared conclusively. Estimates of total diversity from one million sequenced T cells were regarded as lower bounds and underestimates. The long-lived group showed more naive CD4+ T cells, fewer expanded clones and increased TCR diversity than the aged group, suggesting age selection. The CMV infection status of donors was not known, potentially confounding age-related changes in expanded clonotypes. A strong correlation was found between observed TCR beta diversity and the percentage of naive T cells measured by flow cytometry. As age increased, observed TCR beta diversity per million T cells dropped in a roughly linear way, and a significant reduction was already evident by age roughly 40.

The library was obtained by 5' RACE. Sequencing took place on an Illumina HiSeq 2500. A second roughly 6 to 11 cycle PCR used a sample-barcoded 5' primer and a J-beta primer mix. A unique molecular identifier was introduced onto each TCR beta cDNA molecule by a template-switch 5' adaptor carrying 12 random nucleotides. Each sample yielded at least 2.5 million CDR3-containing paired-end reads. First-strand cDNA synthesis was performed from all RNA using the Mint cDNA synthesis kit, with priming by a TRBC-specific oligonucleotide. Following uracil-DNA glycosylase treatment, all cDNA underwent a first 18-cycle PCR with the universal primers M1SS and BC2_uni_R. Under the source paper's analysis protocol: For normalization, 1 million high-quality reads, each with a distinct molecular identifier, were randomly selected from each sample. Instead of being binned into consensus sequences, reads with shared molecular identifiers were discarded. CDR3 identification, clonotype clustering and error correction used MiTCR with a Q25 quality threshold and the strictest error-elimination algorithm. A nonparametric unseen species model with Euler transformation was used to estimate lower-bound total TCR beta diversity. TCRdb redid the processing of the public reads, applying fastp at Q25 and MiXCR, and retained in-frame beta chains. Each CDR3 protein gets just one entry, which takes the most common genes and DNA from the rows behind it. It is TCRdb's table, rather than the study itself, that gives the V and J calls and clone size. In this sample the table shows roughly 560,000 distinct CDR3 sequences, nearly 25% of which occur a single time. The ten largest clonotypes hold under 9% of the sample.

The donors were some 39 Caucasian individuals from Russia, aged 6 to 90 years, who were systemically healthy. Each donor gave roughly 9.5 milliliters of peripheral blood, collected into EDTA-treated Vacutainer tubes. Ficoll-Paque density-gradient centrifugation was used to isolate PBMCs, with at least 6.5 million obtained per sample. Total RNA, at least 6 micrograms per sample, was extracted from PBMCs with Trizol reagent. The percentages of naive CD45RAhigh/CD27high T cells were determined by flow cytometry on a PBMC aliquot from every donor. CDR1 SEHNR and CDR2 FQNEAQ are derived from the germline V gene (reference sequence). The CDR3, from cysteine to phenylalanine, totals 16 residues. Only the CDR3 DNA is retained, 48 bases long and in frame from the first base. V trim: 9 bases; J trim: 0 bases; unmatched bases: 10. Only a few counts were recorded for this clonotype. There is no known antigen for this receptor. Within one base of it there is no much larger clone, and no base qualities were kept.

This sample was also put to use in a study of T cells of mothers and their children. As that second study puts it: Nine systemically healthy Caucasian individuals, comprising three mothers and their six children, were included as donors. cDNA synthesis consumed the entire amount of extracted RNA, loaded at around 1.5 ug RNA in each 15 ul reaction. Sample barcodes and 2-4 random nucleotides were added via the M1S primer in the second PCR. Over 10 million TCR beta CDR3 reads came from each mother, compared with about 3 million reads from each child. In both related and unrelated pairs, thymic selection shapes the output of TCR recombination in a similar way, with inherited differences having only a minor effect. Normalized repertoire overlap in related mother-child pairs was always slightly higher than in unrelated mother-child pairs, but the difference was never significant. No persistent microchimeric T cell clones were found, with a detection sensitivity of approximately 94 clones per million clonotypes. To look for features that set related mother-child pairs apart from unrelated individuals, the researchers ran deep NGS to compare the TCR beta repertoires of mothers and children. The mean age was around 40 +/- 4 years for the mothers and about 12 +/- 4 years for the children. After adapter ligation with NEBNext reagents, the libraries were sequenced on Illumina HiSeq 2000 with 100+100 nt paired-end reads. Mother and child libraries were prepared a month apart and sequenced in separate runs to prevent cross-contamination. Each donor had between about 500,000 and 2,300,000 distinct TCR beta clonotypes identified. Naive TCR beta clonotypes were estimated from low-frequency clonotypes matched to each donor's FACS-determined naive share, without sorting.

This receptor was obtained from a boy aged 10-17 years in good health. The source material was blood. The rearranged segments are TRBV7-9 and TRBJ2-1, and TRBD2 matches 8 of the central bases. CDR3 reads: CASPPEAGDSYNEQFF. The nucleotide sequence reads TGTGCCAGTCCCCCTGAAGCGGGGGACTCCTACAATGAGCAGTTCTTC. When the CDR3 is completed using the reference TRBV7-9 and TRBJ2-1 genes on either side, the full variable domain is DTGVSQNPRHKITKRGQNVTFRCDPISEHNRLYWYRQTLGQGPEFLTYFQNEAQLEKSRLLSDRFSAERPKGSFSTLEIQRTEQGDSAMYLCASPPEAGDSYNEQFFGPGTRLTVL.